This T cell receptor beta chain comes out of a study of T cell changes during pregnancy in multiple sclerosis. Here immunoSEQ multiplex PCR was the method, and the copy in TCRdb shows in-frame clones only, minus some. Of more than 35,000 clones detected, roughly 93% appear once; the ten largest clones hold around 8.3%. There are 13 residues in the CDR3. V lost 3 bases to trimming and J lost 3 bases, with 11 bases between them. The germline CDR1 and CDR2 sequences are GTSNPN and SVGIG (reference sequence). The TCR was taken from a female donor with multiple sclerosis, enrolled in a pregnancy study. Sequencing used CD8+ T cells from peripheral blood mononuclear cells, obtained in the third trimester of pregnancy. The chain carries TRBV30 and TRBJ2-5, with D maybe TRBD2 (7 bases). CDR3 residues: CAWRRGGEETQYF. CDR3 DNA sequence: TGTGCCTGGAGAAGGGGGGGCGAAGAGACCCAGTACTTC.